This is a list of T cell receptor beta chains from one sample in a study of blood T cells in healthy people across ages. TCRdb itself ran the 5' RACE reads through MiXCR, one entry per CDR3 protein. The table shows roughly 560,000 distinct CDR3 sequences, with less than 25% occurring only once. Separately, the same data were catalogued under a study of T cells of mothers and their children.

Material for sequencing was blood. Receptors originate from a boy younger than 18 in good health. CDR3s include the opening cysteine and the closing phenylalanine or tryptophan. The order of the fields is V gene, CDR3 length, J gene, D gene, clone size, CDR3 protein, CDR3 DNA. A D gene is named only where the DNA matches it firmly. Size is omitted from some rows. Given values are once, few, many or a class for expanded clones.

TRBV20-1	15	TRBJ2-7	.	.	CSASPPGISSYEQYF	TGCAGTGCTAGCCCGCCCGGGATCAGCTCCTACGAGCAGTACTTC
TRBV6-2/TRBV6-3	17	TRBJ2-5	TRBD2	few	CASSYPTVKRGEETQYF	TGTGCCAGCAGTTACCCGACGGTGAAGCGGGGAGAGGAGACCCAGTACTTC
TRBV7-2	15	TRBJ2-5	TRBD2	.	CASSPRTSGPETQYF	TGTGCCAGCAGTCCCCGAACTAGCGGCCCGGAGACCCAGTACTTC
TRBV5-1	13	TRBJ1-2	.	few	CASSPEGPFGYTF	TGCGCCAGCAGCCCGGAGGGGCCTTTTGGCTACACCTTC
TRBV28	16	TRBJ1-4	.	.	CASSLTELATNEKLFF	TGTGCCAGCAGTTTAACTGAGCTCGCAACTAATGAAAAACTGTTTTTT
TRBV7-2	14	TRBJ2-7	TRBD1	.	CASSSGQGAKEQYF	TGTGCCAGCAGCTCCGGACAGGGGGCGAAAGAGCAGTACTTC
TRBV28	14	TRBJ1-5	.	many	CASSLAGYNQPQHF	TGTGCCAGCAGTTTAGCAGGGTACAATCAGCCCCAGCATTTT
TRBV7-8	16	TRBJ2-7	TRBD1	few	CASSAQSGTGAYEQYF	TGTGCCAGCAGCGCACAATCCGGGACAGGGGCCTACGAGCAGTACTTC
TRBV2	13	TRBJ2-1	.	.	CASSAGRHGEQFF	TGTGCCAGCAGTGCGGGACGTCACGGTGAGCAGTTCTTC
TRBV18	17	TRBJ1-4	.	.	CASSPRGPHTTNEKLFF	TGTGCCAGCTCACCACGGGGCCCCCACACAACTAATGAAAAACTGTTTTTT
TRBV7-2	14	TRBJ2-4	TRBD1	.	CASSLPGQGVVQYF	TGTGCCAGCAGCTTGCCGGGACAGGGCGTCGTTCAGTACTTC
TRBV7-9	18	TRBJ2-6	.	few	CASSSSGLIQSGANVLTF	TGTGCCAGCAGCTCCTCGGGACTTATACAATCTGGGGCCAACGTCCTGACTTTC
TRBV7-2	13	TRBJ2-7	.	.	CASSFLGSYEQCF	TGTGCCAGCAGCTTTCTAGGTTCCTACGAGCAGTGCTTC
TRBV7-9	13	TRBJ1-2	.	once	CASSLAAGGGYTF	TGTGCCAGCAGCTTAGCGGCAGGTGGTGGCTACACCTTC
TRBV4-1	15	TRBJ1-1	.	few	CASSQDEGPNTEAFF	TGCGCCAGCAGCCAAGACGAGGGGCCGAACACTGAAGCTTTCTTT
TRBV6-2/TRBV6-3	16	TRBJ2-1	TRBD1	.	CASNSIGTGIFSEQFF	TGTGCCAGCAACAGTATCGGGACAGGAATTTTCAGTGAGCAGTTCTTC
TRBV7-9	15	TRBJ1-1	.	.	CASSPIHIMNTEAFF	TGTGCCAGCAGCCCGATTCATATTATGAACACTGAAGCTTTCTTT
TRBV28	15	TRBJ2-4	.	many	CASSRKGSAKNIQYF	TGTGCCAGCAGTCGCAAGGGATCAGCCAAAAACATTCAGTACTTC